One and the same sample provided the 30 T cell receptor beta chains below, sequenced in a study of prognosis after radiotherapy for stage I lung cancer. The authors amplified TCR beta CDR3 from genomic DNA using two-round multiplex PCR. Amplification in first-round PCR relied on primers specific to each TRBV and TRBJ gene. One entry per CDR3 protein results from TCRdb running MiXCR on the multiplex PCR reads. The sample has 15,000 to 20,000 distinct CDR3 sequences, roughly 28% seen once. Sequencing used PBMCs, obtained before or after stereotactic body radiation therapy (not recorded which). These TCRs come from a donor over 45 with non-small cell lung cancer.

This clonotype has ten or more counts. The chain joins TRBV7-9 to TRBJ2-5, with D unresolved. V was pared by 2 bases and J by 5 bases, with 9 bases between. CDR1 SEHNR and CDR2 FQNEAQ come from the germline V gene (reference sequence). CDR3 size: 13 residues. The CDR3 region has the DNA TGTGCCAGCAGCTTAATTTTTGGGGAGACCCAGTACTTC. Protein sequence: CASSLIFGETQYF.

Note on this clonotype: This could be a read error, since a much larger clone is one nucleotide away. This sequence joins TRBV6-2 or TRBV6-3 and TRBJ1-1; maybe TRBD1 (6 bases). The germline V gene has CDR1 MNHEY and CDR2 SVGEGT. The CDR3 runs to 15 residues. The CDR3 here is CASRTGTYVGTEDFF. The CDR3 DNA is TGTGCCAGCAGGACCGGGACATATGTTGGCACTGAAGATTTCTTT.

In this sample, this clonotype is medium-sized (0.01 to 0.1%). V and J are TRBV24-1 and TRBJ2-2; D ambiguous. The V gene lost 1 base and the J gene lost 3 bases, with 5 bases spanning the gap. The CDR3 covers 14 residues. Germline V gene sequence: CDR1 KGHDR, CDR2 SFDVKD. CDR3 amino acids: CATSDLADTGELFF. The CDR3 nucleotides read TGTGCCACCAGTGATTTAGCTGACACCGGGGAGCTGTTTTTT.

This clonotype was observed a few times. A read error may be the cause here, since a much bigger clone is one base away. Since no conserved phenylalanine or tryptophan closes the CDR3, a read error is the likely cause. V gene TRBV29-1 combines with J gene TRBJ1-1, with 10 bases aligning to TRBD1. The V gene's germline CDR1 is SQVTM and CDR2 ANQGSEA. V shed 5 bases, J shed 7 bases, and the junction held 1 base outside the gene matches. The CDR3 sequence is 11 residues long. In DNA form, the CDR3 reads TGCAGCGTTCGGACAGGGGGTGAAGCTTTCTCT. This codes for CSVRTGGEAFS.

This clonotype was seen at least ten times. The chain employs TRBV5-1 and TRBJ1-1; D uncertain. CDR1 is SGHRS and CDR2 is YFSETQ in the germline V gene. Trimming pared 0 bases from V and 1 base from J, leaving 7 bases between. CDR3 length: 14 residues. DNA for the CDR3: TGCGCCAGCAGCTTGGTTGAGGGGAACACTGAAGCTTTCTTT. As protein: CASSLVEGNTEAFF.

Comment on this clonotype: This is likely an artifact of a read error, given a far larger clone one base away. The gene calls are TRBV6-9 and TRBJ2-1, with D perhaps being TRBD1 or TRBD2 (5 bases each). V was shortened by 3 bases and J by 7 bases, with 19 bases between the two germline ends. Germline V gene sequence: CDR1 MNHGY, CDR2 SVAAGI. The CDR3 has 16 amino acids. The CDR3 bases are TGTGCCAGCAGTTACTGGGACCAACTATGGCCGAATGAGCAGTTCTTC. It yields the protein CASSYWDQLWPNEQFF.

This clonotype was counted at least ten times. V and J are TRBV4-2 and TRBJ1-2; D remains ambiguous. The CDR3 is 15 amino acids. Trimming took off 2 bases at V and 0 bases at J, with 10 bases between the two ends. Germline V gene sequence: CDR1 LGHNA, CDR2 YNFKEQ. The CDR3 nucleotides read TGTGCCAGCAGCCAAAATATCATCGCTAACTATGGCTACACCTTC. Translation gives CASSQNIIANYGYTF.

The rearrangement links TRBV7-9 to TRBJ2-6; D uncertain. The CDR3 totals 15 residues. V was shortened by 5 bases and J by 5 bases, with 13 bases between the two germline ends. Germline V gene data show CDR1 as SEHNR and CDR2 as FQNEAQ (reference sequence). CDR3 residues: CASSVVVTWANVLTF. The DNA of the CDR3 is TGTGCCAGCAGCGTAGTGGTCACTTGGGCCAACGTCCTGACTTTC.

This clonotype was recorded at least ten times. The V gene is TRBV4-1, the J gene TRBJ1-2; 9 bases match TRBD1. The CDR3 extends over 13 amino acids. The V segment lost 7 bases and the J segment 7 bases; nucleotides outside the gene matches: 7. Germline V gene lookup returns CDR1 MGHRA and CDR2 YSYEKL. The CDR3 DNA is TGCGCCAGCAAAAGACAGGGGGAGGGTGGCTACACCTTC. This encodes CASKRQGEGGYTF.

This clonotype has at least ten counts. This chain connects TRBV6-2 or TRBV6-3 to TRBJ2-7; D remains ambiguous. The V gene lost 3 bases and the J gene lost 6 bases, with 15 bases spanning the gap. The CDR3 consists of 14 residues. The V gene's germline CDR1 is MNHEY and CDR2 SVGEGT. This CDR3 is CASSYGPGFGEQYF. DNA for the CDR3: TGTGCCAGCAGTTATGGGCCCGGGTTTGGCGAGCAGTACTTC.

This clonotype was picked up many times. This rearrangement joins TRBV10-2 to TRBJ2-2, with 7 bases identical to TRBD2. Trimming cost V 1 base and J 0 bases; bases outside gene matches: 8. The CDR3 runs to 18 residues. The V gene's germline CDR1 is WSHSY and CDR2 SAAADI. CDR3 bases: TGCGCCAGCAGTGAGTATCTACCGGGACTATCGAACACCGGGGAGCTGTTTTTT. Amino acids: CASSEYLPGLSNTGELFF.

This clonotype came up once. A far larger clone is off by one base, so a read error is likely. In nucleotides, the CDR3 is TGTGCCAGCCGAGAGGGTCAGGGCCATTGCTACACCTTC. The encoded protein is CASREGQGHCYTF. The chain has TRBV6-5 and TRBJ1-2, with D possibly being TRBD1 (5 bases). CDR1 is MNHEY, CDR2 SVGAGI, per germline. The V end lost 8 bases, the J end lost 9 bases, and 19 bases lay between the germline ends. The CDR3 extends over 13 amino acids.

In this sample, this clonotype turned up many times. This chain uses TRBV9 with TRBJ1-5, with D unresolved. There are 13 residues in the CDR3. With 1 base removed from V and 7 bases from J, the gap between germline ends came to 9 bases. Germline CDR1 SGDLS, CDR2 YYNGEE. The CDR3 region has the DNA TGTGCCAGCAGCGTAAGTCCGGGGCAGCCCCAGCATTTT. It translates to CASSVSPGQPQHF.

This clonotype was seen many times. The genes are TRBV28 and TRBJ1-1, with D perhaps matching TRBD1 (5 bases). V lost 6 bases and J lost 4, with 12 bases in between. The CDR3 runs 13 residues. The germline CDR1 and CDR2 sequences are MDHEN and SYDVKM. The CDR3 here is CASSMIGGTEAFF. The DNA for the CDR3 is TGTGCCAGCAGCATGATCGGGGGCACTGAAGCTTTCTTT.

This clonotype was counted only a few times. The chain joins TRBV2 to TRBJ2-5; TRBD2 matches 16 bases. The junction had 5 bases not matched to a gene; V was cut back by 9 bases and J by 4 bases. CDR1 is SNHLY, CDR2 FYNNEI, per germline. The CDR3 sequence is 15 residues long. The DNA for the CDR3 is TGTGCCAGGGGACTAGCGGGGGGGGGCGGAGAGACCCAGTACTTC. The encoded protein is CARGLAGGGGETQYF.

This clonotype is labeled medium-sized. The chain has TRBV20-1 and TRBJ2-3; TRBD2 matches 9 bases. The V gene end was trimmed by 2 bases and the J gene end by 5 bases; junction bases not matched to a gene: 8. The CDR3 covers 15 residues. From germline, CDR1 is DFQATT and CDR2 SNEGSKA (reference sequence). The CDR3 coding sequence is TGCAGTGCTAGACACGGACTAGCGAGGGGAGATACGCAGTATTTT. Protein: CSARHGLARGDTQYF.

This clonotype was detected many times. This sequence joins TRBV7-9 and TRBJ2-7, with TRBD1 as a possible D gene (7 bases). The V end lost 8 bases, the J end lost 0 bases, and 11 bases lay between the germline ends. The CDR3 runs to 13 residues. Germline V gene sequence: CDR1 SEHNR, CDR2 FQNEAQ (reference sequence). CDR3 sequence (DNA): TGTGCCAGCCAGGGGGGCAGCTCCTACGAGCAGTACTTC. The encoded protein is CASQGGSSYEQYF.

This clonotype has at least ten counts. V is TRBV20-1 and J is TRBJ2-1; 9 bases match TRBD2. The ends lost 2 bases at V and 4 bases at J; junction bases unmatched: 6. The CDR3 length is 15 residues. The germline gives CDR1 DFQATT, CDR2 SNEGSKA (reference sequence). CDR3 residues: CSARKGLAVYNEQFF. CDR3 in DNA: TGCAGTGCTAGAAAGGGACTAGCAGTGTACAATGAGCAGTTCTTC.

This clonotype was seen repeatedly, ten times or more. The chain uses TRBV11-3 and TRBJ2-5; 11 positions agree with TRBD1. CDR1 and CDR2 (germline): SGHNT, YENEEA. V lost 4 bases, J lost 5 bases, and 6 bases stayed unmatched. The CDR3 sequence is 15 residues long. The chain's CDR3 is CASSSLGTGGETQYF. DNA for the CDR3: TGTGCCAGCAGCTCCCTCGGGACAGGGGGGGAGACCCAGTACTTC.

By sample share, this clonotype is medium-sized. The chain is built from TRBV20-1 and TRBJ1-1; 9 nucleotides align to TRBD1. Trimming took 6 bases from V and 3 from J; bases not matched to a gene: 14. The CDR3 totals 16 residues. The germline V gene encodes CDR1 DFQATT and CDR2 SNEGSKA (reference sequence). The CDR3, as DNA: TGCAGTGCAAGAAACCCTTCCGGGACAGGGTACACTGAAGCTTTCTTT. It codes for CSARNPSGTGYTEAFF.

The sample holds many counts of this clonotype. V is TRBV2 and J is TRBJ1-2; no reliable D call. Germline V gene data show CDR1 as SNHLY and CDR2 as FYNNEI. V lost 5 bases and J 4 bases, leaving 8 bases between the germline ends. The CDR3 has 12 amino acids. The CDR3 DNA follows: TGTGCCAGCAGTCGAGTTAGCTATGGCTACACCTTC. It is translated as CASSRVSYGYTF.

This clonotype was recorded many times. This sequence joins TRBV28 and TRBJ2-2, with 9 bases aligning to TRBD2. The CDR3 is 13 residues long. Germline V gene data show CDR1 as MDHEN and CDR2 as SYDVKM. V was clipped by 6 bases and J by 6 bases; unmatched bases: 2. Here the CDR3 DNA reads TGTGCCAGCAGGCTAGCGGGACCCGGGGAGCTGTTTTTT. Protein product: CASRLAGPGELFF.

This clonotype was counted at least ten times. In nucleotides, the CDR3 is TGTGCCAGCAGAGGGGGGGGCACCTACGAGCAGTACTTC. This encodes CASRGGGTYEQYF. The V call is TRBV28, the J call TRBJ2-7; TRBD2 is a possible D gene (7 bases). Germline V gene lookup returns CDR1 MDHEN and CDR2 SYDVKM. This CDR3 contains 13 residues. The germline V and J ends were trimmed by 6 bases and 2 bases, with 11 bases remaining between them.

This clonotype was found many times. The V gene is TRBV7-9, the J gene TRBJ2-7; the match to TRBD1 covers 9 bases. V dropped 1 base and J dropped 1; count of bases not matched to a gene: 2. This CDR3 region has 15 residues. Germline assignment: CDR1 SEHNR and CDR2 FQNEAQ (reference sequence). CDR3 sequence (DNA): TGTGCCAGCAGCTTAGGCGGGACAGGGTCCTACGAGCAGTACTTC. This codes for CASSLGGTGSYEQYF.

This clonotype has at least ten counts. CDR3 DNA: TGTGCCAGTAGTATGAAGCCCGGGACAGGGGCGGATTCACCCCTCCACTTT. Amino acids: CASSMKPGTGADSPLHF. This sequence joins TRBV19 and TRBJ1-6; 10 nucleotides match TRBD1. CDR3 length: 17 residues. In germline, CDR1 is LNHDA, CDR2 SQIVND (reference sequence). V was clipped by 3 bases and J by 8 bases; unmatched bases: 10.

This clonotype was seen ten or more times. The DNA for the CDR3 is TGTGCTAGTGGGGATTGGGGGAACACTGAAGCTTTCTTT. It specifies CASGDWGNTEAFF. V is TRBV12-5 and J is TRBJ1-1, with D uncertain. The CDR3 contains 13 residues. Trimming shortened V by 6 bases and J by 1 base, and 9 bases separated the two germline ends. Looked up from germline, CDR1 is LGHNT and CDR2 is FRNRAP. Drawing the rest from reference TRBV12-5 and TRBJ1-1, the complete variable domain is DARVTQTPRHKVTEMGQEVTMRCQPILGHNTVFWYRQTMMQGLELLAYFRNRAPLDDSGMPKDRFSAEMPDATLATLKIQPSEPRDSAVYFCASGDWGNTEAFFGQGTRLTVV.

This clonotype was seen repeatedly, ten times or more. For the CDR3, the DNA is TGTGCCAGTAGTAGACCACAGGGACTCTACACTGAAGCTTTCTTT. Translation gives CASSRPQGLYTEAFF. The genes are TRBV19 and TRBJ1-1; D perhaps matches TRBD1 (6 bases). The germline CDR1 and CDR2 sequences are LNHDA and SQIVND (reference sequence). The length of the CDR3 is 15 residues. The V end was cut by 4 bases, the J end by 3 bases, with 15 bases between. Variable domain in full (rest from reference TRBV19 and TRBJ1-1): DGGITQSPKYLFRKEGQNVTLSCEQNLNHDAMYWYRQDPGQGLRLIYYSQIVNDFQKGDIAEGYSVSREKKESFPLTVTSAQKNPTAFYLCASSRPQGLYTEAFFGQGTRLTVV.

This clonotype was found many times. V usage is TRBV6-2 or TRBV6-3 and J usage is TRBJ1-2, with a tentative D call TRBD1 (6 bases). The V gene lost 7 bases and the J gene lost 3 bases, with 12 bases spanning the gap. The CDR3 covers 13 residues. The germline V gene encodes CDR1 MNHEY and CDR2 SVGEGT. This CDR3 is CASKLQGDYGYTF. CDR3 nucleotide sequence: TGTGCCAGCAAGTTACAGGGAGACTATGGCTACACCTTC.

As for this clonotype: A read error is the likely source, as a far larger clone sits one nucleotide away. The genes are TRBV6-4 and TRBJ2-7, with 9 bases matching TRBD2. This CDR3 spans 15 amino acids. Germline V gene lookup returns CDR1 MRHNA and CDR2 SNTAGT. J gave up 5 bases and V 6 bases, and 11 bases lay outside the gene matches. The chain's CDR3 is CASSTRLAGADEQYF. CDR3 DNA: TGTGCCAGCAGCACCAGATTAGCGGGAGCGGACGAGCAGTACTTC.

Judged by abundance, this clonotype is medium-sized (0.01 to 0.1%). This chain uses TRBV20-1 with TRBJ2-1, with 14 bases that match TRBD2. Germline values: CDR1 DFQATT, CDR2 SNEGSKA (reference sequence). This CDR3 has 17 amino acids. V gave up 1 base and J gave up 1 base; unmatched junction bases: 3. Written as DNA, the CDR3 is TGCAGTGCTAGAGGACTAGCGGGAGGGCGATCCTACAATGAGCAGTTCTTC. Translation: CSARGLAGGRSYNEQFF.